These 14 T cell receptor beta chains share one sample of origin, sequenced in a study of blood T cell repertoires in COVID-19. The table came from immunoSEQ multiplex PCR; TCRdb's copy has only in-frame clones and leaves some out. Counted here are under 300,000 clones, roughly 80% occurring once; the ten biggest clones make up roughly 4%. The sample taken for sequencing was peripheral blood. Receptors originate from a woman aged 40-49 years with active or convalescent COVID-19.

The CDR3 protein is CASGFAGTGVVEPQHF. DNA of the CDR3: TGTGCTAGTGGTTTTGCCGGGACAGGGGTTGTGGAGCCCCAGCATTTT. The genes are TRBV12-5 and TRBJ1-5; 10 nucleotides align to TRBD1. This CDR3 contains 16 residues. CDR1 and CDR2 (germline): LGHNT, FRNRAP. The J segment lost 8 bases and the V segment lost 3 bases, leaving 10 bases of the junction unmatched. Complete variable domain (other parts from reference TRBV12-5 and TRBJ1-5): DARVTQTPRHKVTEMGQEVTMRCQPILGHNTVFWYRQTMMQGLELLAYFRNRAPLDDSGMPKDRFSAEMPDATLATLKIQPSEPRDSAVYFCASGFAGTGVVEPQHFGDGTRLSIL.

This clone was observed once. The chain combines TRBV12-3 or TRBV12-4 with TRBJ2-1; tentative D call: TRBD1 (6 bases). Trimming shortened V by 5 bases and J by 6 bases, and 11 bases separated the two germline ends. The length of the CDR3 is 13 residues. CDR3: CASSVGALNEQFF. DNA for the CDR3: TGTGCCAGCAGTGTGGGGGCTCTCAATGAGCAGTTCTTC.

The gene calls are TRBV7-9 and TRBJ2-4; 8 bases agree with TRBD2. J was trimmed by 8 bases and V by 8 bases; bases with no gene match: 11. The length of the CDR3 is 14 residues. Germline V gives CDR1 SEHNR, CDR2 FQNEAQ (reference sequence). The CDR3 protein is CASGQRGGKDIQYF. CDR3 sequence (DNA): TGTGCCAGCGGCCAACGGGGGGGCAAGGACATTCAGTACTTC.

The chain has TRBV5-4 and TRBJ1-6; TRBD1 might be the D (6 bases). Per germline, CDR1 SGHNT and CDR2 YYREEE (reference sequence). Trimming left V 2 bases short and J 6 bases short, with 12 bases between. This CDR3 has 15 amino acids. The CDR3 coding sequence is TGTGCCAGCAGCTTACAGGGTATCCGTAATTCACCCCTCCACTTT. Residues: CASSLQGIRNSPLHF.

V and J are TRBV7-2 and TRBJ1-2, with TRBD1 matching over 7 bases. From germline, CDR1 is SGHTA and CDR2 FQGNSA. After removal of 4 bases from V and 6 bases from J, the junction contained 5 bases not matched to a gene. The CDR3 is 13 residues long. CDR3 amino acids: CASSYNRGDGYTF. CDR3 DNA sequence: TGTGCCAGCAGCTACAACAGGGGAGATGGCTACACCTTC.

The chain combines TRBV14 with TRBJ2-7, with a possible D match to TRBD1 (6 bases). Between the trimmed V and J ends, which lost 4 bases and 6 bases, there was a span of 13 bases. The CDR3 is made up of 13 amino acids. Germline CDR1 is SGHDN and CDR2 is FVKESK. Here the CDR3 reads CASSRDTNGEQYF. CDR3 coding DNA: TGTGCCAGCAGCCGGGACACTAACGGCGAGCAGTACTTC.

This rearrangement joins TRBV5-1 to TRBJ2-6, with 7 positions matching TRBD1. CDR1 is SGHRS, CDR2 YFSETQ, per germline. Germline trimming cut 4 bases from V and 3 bases from J; bases unmatched to any gene: 10. This CDR3 is built from 17 residues. CDR3 protein: CASSLDIGGVGANVLTF. DNA for the CDR3: TGCGCCAGCAGCCTAGATATAGGGGGCGTTGGGGCCAACGTCCTGACTTTC.

The chain couples TRBV7-3 to TRBJ2-5, with 8 bases identical to TRBD1. The CDR3 is made up of 14 amino acids. The germline V gene encodes CDR1 SGHTA and CDR2 FQGTGA. V lost 3 bases, J lost 5 bases, and 5 bases stayed unmatched. The CDR3 spells CASSFQGARETQYF. CDR3 nucleotides: TGTGCCAGCAGCTTCCAGGGGGCGAGGGAGACCCAGTACTTC.

The rearrangement links TRBV5-1 to TRBJ1-1; 9 bases map to TRBD1. With V trimmed by 0 bases and J by 5 bases, 5 bases remained unmatched. This CDR3 comprises 15 residues. Germline loops: CDR1 SGHRS, CDR2 YFSETQ. In DNA, the CDR3 is TGCGCCAGCAGCTTGGCCCCGGGACAGGGTACTGAAGCTTTCTTT. Amino acid sequence: CASSLAPGQGTEAFF.

This clone was counted at least ten times. An end of the junction does not agree with germline; a read error may underlie this. This rearrangement joins TRBV7-7 to TRBJ2-5; D may be TRBD1 (7 bases). Germline V gene sequence: CDR1 SSHAT, CDR2 FNYEAQ (reference sequence). The CDR3 extends over 15 amino acids. The CDR3 DNA reads as TGTGCTAGCAGCTCAGGCAGGGGGGTCCGGGAGACCCAGTACTTC. Encoded protein: CASSSGRGVRETQYF.

Only a few counts were recorded for this clone. This chain uses TRBV7-3 with TRBJ1-1; TRBD1 is a possible D gene (5 bases). The germline V gene has CDR1 SGHTA and CDR2 FQGTGA. V lost 3 bases and J lost 4, with 9 bases in between. The CDR3 has 13 amino acids. In DNA, the CDR3 is TGTGCCAGCAGCTTGACAGTCGTCACTGAAGCTTTCTTT. Protein: CASSLTVVTEAFF.

The V gene is TRBV11-2, the J gene TRBJ1-2; no clear D gene. Per the germline V gene, CDR1 is SGHAT and CDR2 is FQNNGV. The CDR3 extends over 13 amino acids. Trimming removed 6 bases from V and 7 bases from J, with 15 bases in between. CDR3 residues: CASRPNGVGGYTF. As DNA, the CDR3 is TGTGCCAGCAGGCCTAACGGGGTCGGTGGCTACACCTTC.

The chain carries TRBV5-1 and TRBJ2-5; 13 bases are a match to TRBD2. Trimming cost V 3 bases and J 1 base; bases outside gene matches: 6. This CDR3 region has 17 residues. Germline-derived CDR1 and CDR2 are SGHRS and YFSETQ. This chain's CDR3 is CASSWATSGGIQETQYF. The CDR3 bases are TGCGCCAGCAGCTGGGCGACTAGCGGGGGGATCCAAGAGACCCAGTACTTC.

The genes are TRBV6-5 and TRBJ1-2; 10 bases agree with TRBD1. CDR3 size: 14 residues. The ends lost 5 bases at V and 8 bases at J; junction bases unmatched: 8. CDR1 is MNHEY, CDR2 SVGAGI, per germline. The CDR3 bases are TGTGCCAGCAGTCCCGGGACAGGGGAGTGGGGCTACACCTTC. This gives the protein CASSPGTGEWGYTF.